The 18 T cell receptor beta chains below come from one sample, sequenced in a study of T cell responses to AZD1222 COVID-19 vaccine. The table came from immunoSEQ multiplex PCR; TCRdb's copy has only in-frame clones and leaves some out. Seen here are 90,000 to 120,000 clones, about 90% observed once, and the top ten hold about 7%. Source: peripheral blood, taken on day 0 of AZD1222 vaccination. The receptors derive from an adult in good health.

This clone was counted only a few times. Written as DNA, the CDR3 is TGTGCCAGCAGCGGTGGGGGCGGTTGGGACACCGGGGAGCTGTTTTTT. Encoded protein: CASSGGGGWDTGELFF. The chain employs TRBV3-1 (or the pseudogene TRBV3-2) and TRBJ2-2, with D possibly matching TRBD1 (6 bases). The CDR3 length is 16 residues. Germline assignment: CDR1 LGHDT and CDR2 YNNKEL (reference sequence). Trimming stripped 5 bases from V and 3 bases from J, with 16 bases between.

As DNA, the CDR3 is TGTGCCAGCAGAAACAGGGGGCGTTCAGGGGAAAAACTGTTTTTT. It yields the protein CASRNRGRSGEKLFF. V and J are TRBV28 and TRBJ1-4, with TRBD1 matching over 9 bases. The CDR3 consists of 15 residues. Germline V gives CDR1 MDHEN, CDR2 SYDVKM. J gave up 8 bases and V 6 bases, and 10 bases lay outside the gene matches.

CDR3 loop: CASSEHGGETQYF. CDR3 nucleotides: TGTGCCAGCAGTGAACACGGAGGGGAGACCCAGTACTTC. This rearrangement joins TRBV25-1 to TRBJ2-5; TRBD2 is a possible D gene (6 bases). The CDR3 is made up of 13 amino acids. Between the trimmed V and J ends, which lost 2 bases and 5 bases, there was a span of 9 bases. Germline V CDR1 and CDR2: MGHDK, SYGVNS.

About this clone itself: An end of the junction does not agree with germline; a read error may underlie this. V is TRBV6-5 and J is TRBJ2-1; D ambiguous. CDR3 length: 13 amino acids. Germline V gene lookup returns CDR1 MNHEY and CDR2 SVGAGI. CDR3 in amino acids: CASSYSGFSRQVF. The DNA for the CDR3 is TGTGCCAGCAGTTACTCAGGCTTCTCGAGACAAGTCTTC.

This clone was recorded only once. This sequence joins TRBV28 and TRBJ1-5; TRBD1 matches at 7 bases. The V gene end was trimmed by 7 bases and the J gene end by 1 base; junction bases not matched to a gene: 16. CDR3 size: 18 residues. CDR1 is MDHEN and CDR2 is SYDVKM in the germline V gene. This CDR3 reads CASIPPHLGQASNQPQHF. The CDR3 nucleotides are TGTGCCAGCATCCCGCCCCACTTAGGACAGGCGAGCAATCAGCCCCAGCATTTT.

This clone has a handful of counts. V gene TRBV5-1 combines with J gene TRBJ2-2; 7 bases line up with TRBD2. With 1 base clipped from V and 1 base from J, the junction kept 1 base outside the gene matches. CDR3 length: 15 residues. Germline V lookup: CDR1 SGHRS, CDR2 YFSETQ. In DNA form, the CDR3 reads TGCGCCAGCAGCTTGTCTAGCGGGAACACCGGGGAGCTGTTTTTT. Protein: CASSLSSGNTGELFF.

The chain links TRBV19 to TRBJ2-2; 7 nucleotides agree with TRBD1. V shed 4 bases, J shed 7 bases, and the junction held 6 bases outside the gene matches. CDR1 is LNHDA and CDR2 is SQIVND in the germline V gene (reference sequence). The CDR3 spans 14 residues. The CDR3 reads CASSTDRAFGELFF. The CDR3 coding sequence is TGTGCCAGTAGTACAGACAGGGCATTCGGGGAGCTGTTTTTT.

This sequence joins TRBV27 and TRBJ1-3, with D possibly matching TRBD1 (6 bases). Trimming took off 5 bases at V and 3 bases at J, with 14 bases between the two ends. From germline, CDR1 is MNHEY and CDR2 SMNVEV (reference sequence). The CDR3 has 15 amino acids. CDR3 in amino acids: CASSPTRGIGNTIYF. The CDR3 DNA sequence: TGTGCCAGCAGTCCGACGAGGGGGATTGGAAACACCATATATTTT.

The chain recombines TRBV27 with TRBJ2-5, with 7 positions matching TRBD2. This CDR3 has 15 amino acids. Trimming took 2 bases from V and 7 from J; bases not matched to a gene: 10. In germline, CDR1 is MNHEY, CDR2 SMNVEV (reference sequence). This CDR3 is CASSLSGAFPGTQYF. The CDR3, as DNA: TGTGCCAGCAGTTTAAGCGGGGCCTTCCCTGGGACCCAGTACTTC.

This rearrangement joins TRBV19 to TRBJ2-1; D might be TRBD1 (5 bases). V lost 11 bases and J lost 8, with 31 bases in between. From germline, CDR1 is LNHDA and CDR2 SQIVND (reference sequence). This CDR3 comprises 17 residues. As DNA, the CDR3 is TGTGCCCTCTATAGGGCCAGGGAAGACTTTGGAGACTATGAGCAGTTCTTC. Protein: CALYRAREDFGDYEQFF.

The chain uses TRBV1 and TRBJ2-7; TRBD1, as called in the table, went unchecked against the DNA. TRBV1 is a pseudogene. This CDR3 comprises 12 residues. CDR3 region: CTSSQDISEQYF. CDR3 bases: TGCACCAGCAGCCAAGATATCAGCGAGCAGTACTTC.

This clone was seen just once. The chain links TRBV11-2 to TRBJ2-5, with TRBD2 matching over 9 bases. V lost 3 bases and J lost 6; bases outside the gene matches: 5. The CDR3 sequence is 14 residues long. Germline assignment: CDR1 SGHAT and CDR2 FQNNGV. In DNA, the CDR3 is TGTGCCAGCAGCTTGGGACTAGCCGGTCAGACCCAGTACTTC. This sequence encodes CASSLGLAGQTQYF.

The chain combines TRBV24-1 with TRBJ2-3, with D unclear. Trimming shortened V by 5 bases and J by 2 bases, and 7 bases separated the two germline ends. The germline V gene encodes CDR1 KGHDR and CDR2 SFDVKD. The CDR3 length is 13 residues. CDR3 amino acids: CATSASNTDTQYF. The CDR3 DNA sequence: TGTGCCACCAGTGCCTCTAACACAGATACGCAGTATTTT.

The V gene is TRBV5-6, the J gene TRBJ1-5; 8 nucleotides line up with TRBD1. Losses at the gene ends were 4 bases for V and 1 base for J; bases not matched to a gene: 4. Germline CDR1 and CDR2: SGHDT and YYEEEE. The CDR3 is 15 amino acids. CDR3 residues: CASSRGQGSNQPQHF. In DNA, the CDR3 is TGTGCCAGCAGCCGCGGACAGGGAAGCAATCAGCCCCAGCATTTT.

A note on this clone: An end of the junction does not agree with germline; a read error may underlie this. The V and J genes are TRBV7-7 and TRBJ2-3, with D possibly being TRBD2 (5 bases). The CDR3 has 15 residues. Per the germline V gene, CDR1 is SSHAT and CDR2 is FNYEAQ (reference sequence). CDR3 bases: TGTGCTAGCAGCTTAACAGCGGACCTCACAGATACGCAGTATTTT. It encodes CASSLTADLTDTQYF.

This chain links TRBV11-2 with TRBJ1-3; D uncertain. The CDR3 length is 15 residues. The germline CDR1 and CDR2 sequences are SGHAT and FQNNGV. The ends were cut back, 2 bases at V and 0 bases at J, with 8 bases in the middle. The CDR3 sequence: CASSLMGSSGNTIYF. DNA for the CDR3: TGTGCCAGCAGCTTAATGGGGAGCTCTGGAAACACCATATATTTT.

This clone appeared once. The rearrangement joins TRBV6-1 to TRBJ2-5; possibly TRBD2 for D (6 bases). The length of the CDR3 is 17 residues. V lost 2 bases and J lost 1, with 17 bases in between. Germline V gives CDR1 MNHNS, CDR2 SASEGT. The CDR3 reads CASSEQPYQRAQETQYF. Here the CDR3 DNA reads TGTGCCAGCAGTGAACAACCTTATCAGCGGGCCCAAGAGACCCAGTACTTC.

The rearrangement uses TRBV2 and TRBJ2-7; possible D gene TRBD1, 6 bases. Germline values: CDR1 SNHLY, CDR2 FYNNEI. The CDR3 loop spans 14 amino acids. V was cut by 7 bases and J by 2 bases, with 15 bases left in between. CDR3 sequence: CASNAGGQPYEQYF. CDR3 DNA: TGTGCCAGCAACGCGGGCGGACAGCCCTACGAGCAGTACTTC.